Here is one T cell receptor beta chain with its context. Its antigen is currently not known. From each donor, a roughly 2.3 ml peripheral blood sample was drawn into PAXgene tubes and stored at -80 degrees C. Without any T cell sorting, total RNA was extracted from whole blood using the PAXgene blood miRNA kit on an automated QIAcube. Deep TCRalpha and TCRbeta repertoire profiling with unique molecular barcoding was performed on peripheral blood of monozygotic twin pairs concordant or discordant for inflammatory bowel disease. Smoking habits were recorded for all twin pairs, and individuals were classified as current, former or never smokers. Library preparation employed 5' RACE. Each TCR library was prepared from roughly 3,800 ng of total RNA. For each sample, cDNA synthesis with SMARTScribe reverse transcriptase was split into eight separate reactions. During cDNA synthesis, unique molecular identifiers containing a 6-nucleotide sample barcode were introduced by template switching. TCRalpha and TCRbeta cDNA was amplified by two nested PCRs of roughly 15 and 9 cycles, with bead purification after each PCR. Before amplification, the cDNA was treated with uracil DNA-glycosylase and purified using the QIAquick PCR purification kit. The second PCR was the step at which Illumina TruSeq-compatible adapters and sample-specific barcodes were added. TapeStation and Qubit were used to check library quality and concentration, and approximately 5 ng of each library went into the pool. Pooled libraries were sequenced on an Illumina HiSeq2500 single-index Rapid Run with 2 x 100 bp reads and custom sequencing primers. Turning to the authors' computational methods: MiGEC version 1.2.6 was used for UMI-based consensus assembly to correct PCR and sequencing errors. MiXCR version 2.1.1 was used to carry out V(D)J alignment, clonotype assembly and CDR3 extraction. Normalisation of gene usage, clonotype sharing and MAIT/NKT TCR abundance was achieved by analysing the top 1000, 10 000 and 20 000 clonotypes per sample. After downsampling to 27 000 UMIs, diversity was calculated as the inverse Simpson index using the vegan R package. Paired Mann-Whitney U tests were applied to discordant twin pairs, and Benjamini-Hochberg correction was used for multiple testing. TCRdb reprocessed the reads and assigns one entry to each CDR3 protein sequence, leaving out DNA. The V and J calls and clone size come from TCRdb's table, not from the authors' own analysis. The table for this sample records around 380,000 distinct CDR3 sequences. The top ten clones comprise more than 2% of the sample.

This specimen belongs to a study of monozygotic twins with inflammatory bowel disease (dated by TCRdb to the late 2010s). For context, the study as a whole: In total, about 28 monozygotic twin pairs made up the full study: 19 Danish pairs, all IBD-discordant, plus nine German pairs, of which four were IBD-concordant and five were IBD-discordant. The search for disease-associated traits relied mainly on comparing IBD patients with their genetically identical healthy co-twins within discordant pairs. Each individual had, on average, about 151 000 unique TCRalpha sequences and 181 000 unique TCRbeta sequences available for analysis.

From the cysteine up to the phenylalanine, the CDR3 has a length of 13 residues. No DNA sequence is on record. The germline V gene gives CDR1 as SGHRS and CDR2 as YFSETQ. Points the paper makes about the study in general: Repertoire similarity did not differ between concordant and discordant twins, possibly due to limited statistical power. Measured by the inverse Simpson index, TCRbeta repertoire diversity was lower in IBD patients than in their healthy co-twins. IBD patients shared fewer clonotypes with other individuals than healthy twins did, most markedly in patients showing signs of disease activity. Because patients were on differing immunosuppressive treatments, the repertoires may have picked up extra background noise and inter-individual variability. Different T cell subtypes could not be distinguished in the analysis. No single strong signal or clonotype linked to IBD turned up in the results, so the idea that one exists was not supported.

The specimen sequenced was blood. This sequence uses TRBV5-1 and TRBJ1-1; the TCRdb call, TRBD1, lacks DNA for checking. This receptor was obtained from a human donor with ulcerative colitis or Crohn's disease, or a healthy co-twin of an affected twin (not recorded which). The CDR3 has the sequence CASRPGMNTEAFF.